This is a list of T cell receptor beta chains from one sample in a study of blood T cell repertoires in COVID-19. TCRdb's copy holds only in-frame clones and misses some; the assay was immunoSEQ multiplex PCR. The sample contains some 150,000 clones, about nine tenths of which appear only once. The sequenced sample consisted of peripheral blood. These receptors came from a woman aged 50 to 60 with acute or convalescent COVID-19. The CDR3 runs from the conserved cysteine through the conserved F or W. A D gene is named only where the DNA matches it firmly. Clone sizes are given selectively: once, few, many, or a class where the clone is expanded.

D: TRBD1
size: -
J: TRBJ2-4
V: TRBV25-1
DNA: TGTGCCAGCAGGTTAACAGGGGGCATTCAGTACTTC
CDR3: CASRLTGGIQYF

D: -
size: -
J: TRBJ2-7
V: TRBV13
DNA: TGTGCCAGCAGCCCCCCCTCGGGTCAGCCGCAGTACTTC
CDR3: CASSPPSGQPQYF

D: TRBD1
size: many
J: TRBJ1-1
V: TRBV19
DNA: TGTGCCAGTAGTCCCCACAGGGGGGTGTACACTGAAGCTTTCTTT
CDR3: CASSPHRGVYTEAFF

D: -
size: -
J: TRBJ1-4
V: TRBV28
DNA: TGTGCCAGCAGTTTTGGCCAAAGCGAGGGTCCTGAAAAACTGTTTTTT
CDR3: CASSFGQSEGPEKLFF

D: -
size: once
J: TRBJ1-3
V: TRBV5-1
DNA: TGCGCCAGCAGCTTGGCCCAAGGAGACGGTAACACCATATATTTT
CDR3: CASSLAQGDGNTIYF

D: -
size: -
J: TRBJ1-1
V: TRBV9
DNA: TGTGCCAGCAGCGCACAGGCGAACACTGAAGCTTTCTTT
CDR3: CASSAQANTEAFF

D: TRBD1
size: -
J: TRBJ1-3
V: TRBV9
DNA: TGTGCCAGCGGACAGGAACTCCAAGTCGGAAACACCATATATTTT
CDR3: CASGQELQVGNTIYF

D: TRBD1
size: once
J: TRBJ1-6
V: TRBV19
DNA: TGTGCCAGTAGTACGACAGGGGATAATTCACCCCTCCACTTT
CDR3: CASSTTGDNSPLHF

D: -
size: -
J: TRBJ1-6
V: TRBV11-2
DNA: TGTGCCAGCAGCTTAGGCCAGGGTGGCTCACCCCTCCACTTT
CDR3: CASSLGQGGSPLHF

D: -
size: few
J: TRBJ1-5
V: TRBV27
DNA: TGTGCCAGCAGTTACGGGTCCAATCAGCCCCAGCATTTT
CDR3: CASSYGSNQPQHF

D: -
size: -
J: TRBJ1-3
V: TRBV28
DNA: TGTGCCAGCAGTGACTCTGGCTCTGGAAACACCATATATTTT
CDR3: CASSDSGSGNTIYF

D: TRBD1
size: -
J: TRBJ1-5
V: TRBV30
DNA: TGTGCCTGGAGTGACAGGGGTCAGCCCCAGCATTTT
CDR3: CAWSDRGQPQHF

D: -
size: -
J: TRBJ1-1
V: TRBV6-6
DNA: TGTGCCAGCAGTTACGACAGGAGGAACACTGAAGCTTTCTTT
CDR3: CASSYDRRNTEAFF

D: -
size: -
J: TRBJ1-1
V: TRBV6-5
DNA: TGTGCCAGCAGTTCCTCAGGGAGAACTGAAGCTTTCTTT
CDR3: CASSSSGRTEAFF

D: TRBD1
size: -
J: TRBJ2-7
V: TRBV5-4
DNA: TGTGCCAGCAGCCCCCGGGACAGCTACGAGCAGTACTTC
CDR3: CASSPRDSYEQYF

D: -
size: -
J: TRBJ2-2
V: TRBV30
DNA: TGTGCCTGGAGTATCGGACATCTCAGCGGGGAGCTGTTTTTT
CDR3: CAWSIGHLSGELFF

D: TRBD1
size: -
J: TRBJ2-3
V: TRBV5-4
DNA: TGTGCCAGCAGCACCCTAGACAGGGGGATCACAGATACGCAGTATTTT
CDR3: CASSTLDRGITDTQYF

D: -
size: -
J: TRBJ2-2
V: TRBV5-1
DNA: TGCGCCAGCAGCCCGACAGCGAACACCGGGGAGCTGTTTTTT
CDR3: CASSPTANTGELFF

D: -
size: -
J: TRBJ1-2
V: TRBV5-1
DNA: TGCGCCAGCAGCTTCAGGGGATTC
CDR3: CASSFRGF

D: -
size: -
J: TRBJ2-7
V: TRBV19
DNA: TGTGCCAGTAGCCCGGCCGGGTACGAGCAGTACTTC
CDR3: CASSPAGYEQYF

D: -
size: -
J: TRBJ1-2
V: TRBV4-2
DNA: TGTGCCAGCAGCCAAGCGGACAGCACTAACTATGGCTACACCTTC
CDR3: CASSQADSTNYGYTF

D: -
size: -
J: TRBJ2-5
V: TRBV5-1
DNA: TGCGCCAGCAGCTTGGAGCCTTCGGCGGGGACCCAGTACTTC
CDR3: CASSLEPSAGTQYF

D: TRBD1
size: -
J: TRBJ1-1
V: TRBV7-6
DNA: TGTGCCAGCAGCTCGGGACAGGGACTTATGAACACTGAAGCTTTCTTT
CDR3: CASSSGQGLMNTEAFF

D: -
size: -
J: TRBJ2-5
V: TRBV11-2
DNA: TGTGCCAGTGACAGCCAAGAGACCCAGTACTTC
CDR3: CASDSQETQYF

D: -
size: -
J: TRBJ2-2
V: TRBV12-3/TRBV12-4
DNA: TGTGCCGGTCAGGGATCGAACACCGGGGAGCTGTTTTTT
CDR3: CAGQGSNTGELFF

D: -
size: -
J: TRBJ2-2
V: TRBV19
DNA: TGTGCCAGTAGTCTGACAGTTTCGAACACCGGGGAGCTGTTTTTT
CDR3: CASSLTVSNTGELFF

D: -
size: once
J: TRBJ1-3
V: TRBV9
DNA: TGTGCCAGCAGCGTAACCCAGGATCCCTGGTCTGGAAACACCATATATTTT
CDR3: CASSVTQDPWSGNTIYF

D: -
size: -
J: TRBJ2-3
V: TRBV27
DNA: TGTGCCAGCAGTGACAAGTCTTACACAGATACGCAGTATTTT
CDR3: CASSDKSYTDTQYF

D: TRBD1
size: -
J: TRBJ1-2
V: TRBV6-5
DNA: TGTGCCAGCAGGCTCCCTAGGGACAGGGAGGACTACACCTTC
CDR3: CASRLPRDREDYTF

D: TRBD1
size: -
J: TRBJ1-2
V: TRBV5-1
DNA: TGCGCCAGCAGCTTGGGACAGGGGCGCGGCTACACCTTC
CDR3: CASSLGQGRGYTF

D: -
size: -
J: TRBJ1-1
V: TRBV19
DNA: TGTGCCAGTATTGGGGCGACGAACACTGAAGCTTTCTTT
CDR3: CASIGATNTEAFF

D: TRBD2
size: -
J: TRBJ2-3
V: TRBV27
DNA: TGTGCCAGCAGTTCGCGGCTAGCGGGAAGTGATACGCAGTATTTT
CDR3: CASSSRLAGSDTQYF

D: TRBD1
size: -
J: TRBJ1-6
V: TRBV6-5
DNA: TGTGCCAGTTCGGACAGGGGGGGGTCACCCCTCCACTTT
CDR3: CASSDRGGSPLHF

D: TRBD1
size: -
J: TRBJ2-2
V: TRBV5-1
DNA: TGCGCCAGCAGCCCCCGGACAGGGCGCGACACCGGGGAGCTGTTTTTT
CDR3: CASSPRTGRDTGELFF

D: TRBD1
size: -
J: TRBJ1-5
V: TRBV9
DNA: TGTGCCAGCAGCCCAGACGGGGGACAGTATAGCAATCAGCCCCAGCATTTT
CDR3: CASSPDGGQYSNQPQHF

D: TRBD2
size: -
J: TRBJ2-3
V: TRBV6-4
DNA: TGTGCCAGCAGTGTAGCGGGGGAGGAAGATACGCAGTATTTT
CDR3: CASSVAGEEDTQYF

D: -
size: -
J: TRBJ1-1
V: TRBV10-3
DNA: TGTGCCATCAGCTCGGACAGCCGCTTTCAAGCTTTCTTT
CDR3: CAISSDSRFQAFF

D: TRBD1
size: -
J: TRBJ1-2
V: TRBV4-1
DNA: TGCGCCAGCAGCCTTCTGGACAGGGACGACTATGGCTACACCTTC
CDR3: CASSLLDRDDYGYTF

D: -
size: -
J: TRBJ1-1
V: TRBV19
DNA: TGTGCCAGTACCCCGACAGGTAAGAACACTGAAGCTTTCTTT
CDR3: CASTPTGKNTEAFF

D: -
size: -
J: TRBJ2-2
V: TRBV5-5
DNA: TGTGCCAGCAGCTGGGGGGACAGCGGCACCGGGGAGCTGTTTTTT
CDR3: CASSWGDSGTGELFF

D: TRBD1
size: -
J: TRBJ1-4
V: TRBV2
DNA: TGTGCCAGCAGGGACAGGGTAGGGGAAAAACTGTTTTTT
CDR3: CASRDRVGEKLFF

D: TRBD2
size: few
J: TRBJ2-1
V: TRBV29-1
DNA: TGCAGCGTGACCGGGACTAGCGAATACAATGAGCAGTTCTTC
CDR3: CSVTGTSEYNEQFF

D: -
size: once
J: TRBJ1-2
V: TRBV20-1
DNA: TGCAGTGCTAGGAACAGCTATGGCTACACCTTC
CDR3: CSARNSYGYTF

D: TRBD2
size: once
J: TRBJ2-2
V: TRBV30
DNA: TGTGCCTGGAGTCCCAGCGGGACTAGGACCGGGGAGCTGTTTTTT
CDR3: CAWSPSGTRTGELFF

D: -
size: -
J: TRBJ1-2
V: TRBV5-6
DNA: TGTGCCAGCAGCTTAGTCAGGGGAACCAACTATGGCTACACCTTC
CDR3: CASSLVRGTNYGYTF

D: TRBD2
size: -
J: TRBJ2-7
V: TRBV28
DNA: TGTGCCACCTCTAGCGGGACTACCTACGAGCAGTACTTC
CDR3: CATSSGTTYEQYF

D: TRBD1
size: -
J: TRBJ1-5
V: TRBV27
DNA: TGTGCCAGCAGTTTTAGACAGGGGCAAAATCAGCCCCAGCATTTT
CDR3: CASSFRQGQNQPQHF

D: -
size: -
J: TRBJ1-1
V: TRBV11-2
DNA: TGTGCCAGCAGCCCGGGTCCGTCTGAAGCTTTCTTT
CDR3: CASSPGPSEAFF

D: TRBD2
size: -
J: TRBJ2-1
V: TRBV24-1
DNA: TGTGCCACCAGTGACCACTTTGGAACTAGCGGGAGTCAAGTGCGGAATGAGCAGTTCTTC
CDR3: CATSDHFGTSGSQVRNEQFF